The 29 T cell receptor beta chains below were found in one sample sequenced in a study of T cell changes during pregnancy in multiple sclerosis. Sequencing was performed with immunoSEQ multiplex PCR; in TCRdb, only in-frame clones are kept and a portion is missing. The profile covers approximately 50,000 clones, with roughly 90% appearing a single time and around 0.5% taken by the ten largest. This specimen consisted of CD4+ T cells from peripheral blood mononuclear cells, obtained after pregnancy. All receptors derive from a female donor with multiple sclerosis, enrolled in a pregnancy study.

The chain couples TRBV2 to TRBJ2-4; D remains ambiguous. The CDR3 is made up of 16 amino acids. The V gene lost 2 bases and the J gene lost 2 bases, with 13 bases spanning the gap. Germline CDR1 is SNHLY and CDR2 is FYNNEI. CDR3 residues: CASSESVYRSKNIQYF. CDR3 coding DNA: TGTGCCAGCAGTGAATCGGTCTACCGGTCCAAAAACATTCAGTACTTC.

The J gene is TRBJ2-7, the V gene TRBV28; TRBD1 might be the D (5 bases). Trimming cost V 6 bases and J 0 bases, with 12 bases left between them. Germline CDR1 MDHEN, CDR2 SYDVKM. The CDR3 has 14 amino acids. The CDR3 reads CASSNQDSSYEQYF. CDR3 coding DNA: TGTGCCAGCAGCAACCAAGACAGCTCCTACGAGCAGTACTTC.

The rearrangement joins TRBV19 to TRBJ2-2; 7 nucleotides agree with TRBD1. The CDR3 spans 15 residues. CDR1 and CDR2 (germline): LNHDA, SQIVND (reference sequence). V shed 8 bases, J shed 5 bases, and the junction held 11 bases outside the gene matches. CDR3 DNA sequence: TGTGCCAGTCGTAACACAGGGGCCCAAACCGGGGAGCTGTTTTTT. Residues: CASRNTGAQTGELFF.

This clone was counted only a few times. The chain is built from TRBV19 and TRBJ1-3; no clear D gene. Germline values: CDR1 LNHDA, CDR2 SQIVND (reference sequence). V dropped 2 bases and J dropped 0 bases, with 8 bases sitting between them. CDR3 size: 15 residues. Written as DNA, the CDR3 is TGTGCCAGTAGTATAAACAGTCTCTCTGGAAACACCATATATTTT. Its protein product is CASSINSLSGNTIYF.

The chain is built from TRBV27 and TRBJ2-3; no clear D. Germline CDR1 is MNHEY and CDR2 is SMNVEV (reference sequence). The V end was cut by 3 bases, the J end by 1 base, with 8 bases between. This CDR3 has 14 amino acids. The CDR3 reads CASSLGARTDTQYF. CDR3 DNA sequence: TGTGCCAGCAGTTTGGGCGCACGCACAGATACGCAGTATTTT.

The gene calls are TRBV11-2 and TRBJ2-1; TRBD2 matches at 8 bases. J was trimmed by 3 bases and V by 1 base; bases with no gene match: 14. The CDR3 length is 19 residues. Per germline, CDR1 SGHAT and CDR2 FQNNGV. The CDR3 region has the DNA TGTGCCAGCAGCTTAGTGTCTTTGGCGGGAGGCGGTTTCTACAATGAGCAGTTCTTC. This translates into CASSLVSLAGGGFYNEQFF.

Only a few counts were recorded for this clone. This chain uses TRBV4-3 with TRBJ2-1, with 11 bases that match TRBD2. This CDR3 comprises 17 residues. Trimming removed 0 bases from V and 6 bases from J; junction bases left unmatched: 7. Germline lookup yields CDR1 LGHNA and CDR2 YSLEER. The CDR3 DNA follows: TGCGCCAGCAGCCAAGATGTAGCGGGAGGGGGAGGCAATGAGCAGTTCTTC. This translates into CASSQDVAGGGGNEQFF.

The chain employs TRBV18 and TRBJ2-1, with 7 bases lining up with TRBD2. Trimming took 1 base from V and 9 from J; bases not matched to a gene: 12. From germline, CDR1 is KGHSH and CDR2 LQKENI. This CDR3 region has 16 residues. Here the CDR3 reads CASSPLPGGEKSEQFF. The DNA of the CDR3 is TGTGCCAGCTCACCACTACCGGGAGGAGAAAAGAGTGAGCAGTTCTTC.

This clone occurred once. The chain combines TRBV6-5 with TRBJ1-1; 11 positions match TRBD1. There are 14 residues in the CDR3. V lost 4 bases to trimming and J lost 4 bases; unmatched junction nucleotides: 2. Germline-derived CDR1 and CDR2 are MNHEY and SVGAGI. The CDR3 spells CASSLGQGVTEAFF. CDR3 in DNA: TGTGCCAGCAGTTTGGGACAGGGGGTCACTGAAGCTTTCTTT.

The V call is TRBV6-6, the J call TRBJ1-5, with a tentative D call TRBD1 (6 bases). This CDR3 comprises 15 residues. Germline CDR1 reads MNHNY; CDR2 reads SVGAGI (reference sequence). V dropped 8 bases and J dropped 7 bases, with 21 bases sitting between them. This CDR3 is CASQIQGRPIQPQHF. In nucleotides, the CDR3 is TGTGCCAGCCAAATTCAGGGGCGGCCTATCCAGCCCCAGCATTTT.

This chain joins TRBV7-8 and TRBJ1-5, with D perhaps TRBD1 (5 bases). Germline-derived CDR1 and CDR2 are SGHVS and FQNEAQ. The CDR3 has 14 amino acids. V lost 5 bases to trimming and J lost 0 bases, with 8 bases between them. This CDR3 is CASSRDSSNQPQHF. The CDR3 nucleotides read TGTGCCAGCAGCCGAGACAGTAGCAATCAGCCCCAGCATTTT.

The chain joins TRBV5-6 to TRBJ2-1; a possible D gene is TRBD2 (5 bases). Germline V gene data show CDR1 as SGHDT and CDR2 as YYEEEE. This CDR3 comprises 15 residues. The V end was cut by 0 bases, the J end by 6 bases, with 13 bases between. CDR3 DNA: TGTGCCAGCAGCTTGGTTGGCCCAGAGGGCAATGAGCAGTTCTTC. Its protein product is CASSLVGPEGNEQFF.

Written as DNA, the CDR3 is TGTGCCAGCAGCTTAGGCGGGAAAGTCCTGACTTTC. Translated, it gives CASSLGGKVLTF. The V and J genes are TRBV11-1 and TRBJ2-6, with a possible D match to TRBD2 (6 bases). This CDR3 spans 12 amino acids. V lost 1 base and J lost 13, with 8 bases in between. The germline CDR1 and CDR2 sequences are SGHAT and FQDESV (reference sequence).

The gene calls are TRBV9 and TRBJ2-2; a weak D match, TRBD1 (5 bases). Germline CDR1 is SGDLS and CDR2 is YYNGEE. The CDR3 has 14 amino acids. V dropped 2 bases and J dropped 1 base, with 6 bases sitting between them. The CDR3, as DNA: TGTGCCAGCAGCGTTACAGGGAACACCGGGGAGCTGTTTTTT. As protein: CASSVTGNTGELFF.

In nucleotides, the CDR3 is TGTGCCAGCAGCTTAGAGGGGACTAGCACAGATACGCAGTATTTT. Protein: CASSLEGTSTDTQYF. This chain connects TRBV7-9 to TRBJ2-3; TRBD2 is a possible D gene (6 bases). CDR3 length equals 15 residues. Germline-derived CDR1 and CDR2 are SEHNR and FQNEAQ (reference sequence). V was shortened by 1 base and J by 0 bases, with 8 bases between the two germline ends.

This CDR3 reads CASRAGGRETQYF. The CDR3 nucleotides are TGTGCCAGTAGGGCAGGGGGCCGAGAGACCCAGTACTTC. J is TRBJ2-5 and V is TRBV19; 8 bases are a match to TRBD1. The germline CDR1 and CDR2 sequences are LNHDA and SQIVND (reference sequence). CDR3 length: 13 amino acids. V shed 6 bases and J 4 bases; nucleotides not matched to a gene: 4. Complete variable domain (other parts from reference TRBV19 and TRBJ2-5): DGGITQSPKYLFRKEGQNVTLSCEQNLNHDAMYWYRQDPGQGLRLIYYSQIVNDFQKGDIAEGYSVSREKKESFPLTVTSAQKNPTAFYLCASRAGGRETQYFGPGTRLLVL.

The rearrangement links TRBV11-2 to TRBJ2-7; 10 bases map to TRBD2. The V segment lost 6 bases and the J segment 4 bases; nucleotides outside the gene matches: 6. CDR1 is SGHAT and CDR2 is FQNNGV in the germline V gene. The CDR3 spans 14 residues. The CDR3 region is CASSPSSGRYEQYF. The CDR3 DNA is TGTGCCAGCAGTCCAAGTAGCGGGAGGTACGAGCAGTACTTC. The full variable domain, with the rest looked up from reference TRBV11-2 and TRBJ2-7, is EAGVAQSPRYKIIEKRQSVAFWCNPISGHATLYWYQQILGQGPKLLIQFQNNGVVDDSQLPKDRFSAERLKGVDSTLKIQPAKLEDSAVYLCASSPSSGRYEQYFGPGTRLTVT.

This sequence joins TRBV19 and TRBJ2-2; TRBD2 matches 8 bases. V shed 6 bases, J shed 1 base, and the junction held 13 bases outside the gene matches. The CDR3 has 18 amino acids. In germline, CDR1 is LNHDA, CDR2 SQIVND (reference sequence). The DNA for the CDR3 is TGTGCCAGTAGAGGAGCGGGAGTGGAAAGTAGGAACACCGGGGAGCTGTTTTTT. As protein: CASRGAGVESRNTGELFF.

The chain recombines TRBV7-9 with TRBJ2-1, with D hard to call. Trimming removed 2 bases at V and 9 bases at J, with 8 bases between. This CDR3 is built from 12 residues. Germline CDR1 and CDR2: SEHNR and FQNEAQ (reference sequence). CDR3 DNA sequence: TGTGCCAGCAGCTTATTAGACTCTGAGCAGTTCTTC. This sequence encodes CASSLLDSEQFF.

The CDR3 region has the DNA TGCGCCAGCAGCCCCGAGGGCACCGGGGAGCTGTTTTTT. Amino acids: CASSPEGTGELFF. The rearrangement uses TRBV5-1 and TRBJ2-2, with D tentatively TRBD2 (5 bases). The CDR3 covers 13 residues. Deletions cut 4 bases from V and 4 bases from J, with 8 bases between. CDR1 is SGHRS, CDR2 YFSETQ, per germline.

The V call is TRBV7-2, the J call TRBJ1-1, with TRBD1 identical over 9 bases. Germline V gives CDR1 SGHTA, CDR2 FQGNSA. This CDR3 has 16 amino acids. After removal of 0 bases from V and 4 bases from J, the junction contained 6 bases not matched to a gene. This CDR3 reads CASSLAGTGLATEAFF. Here the CDR3 DNA reads TGTGCCAGCAGCTTAGCCGGGACAGGGTTGGCCACTGAAGCTTTCTTT.

The chain joins TRBV6-1 to TRBJ2-7; no reliable D call. Looked up from germline, CDR1 is MNHNS and CDR2 is SASEGT. The CDR3 has 13 amino acids. Trimming stripped 0 bases from V and 4 bases from J, with 7 bases between. CDR3 coding DNA: TGTGCCAGCAGTGAAGCTTACAGTTACGAGCAGTACTTC. It codes for CASSEAYSYEQYF.

This chain connects TRBV6-6 to TRBJ2-1, with TRBD1 matching over 9 bases. There are 16 residues in the CDR3. Germline values: CDR1 MNHNY, CDR2 SVGAGI (reference sequence). Germline trimming cut 4 bases from V and 6 bases from J; bases unmatched to any gene: 10. The DNA of the CDR3 is TGTGCCAGCAGTTGGGGCACAGGGGGCATTCGCAATGAGCAGTTCTTC. Its translation is CASSWGTGGIRNEQFF.

CDR3 DNA sequence: TGTGCCAGCAAAGGTTATGACAGGGGATACAATGAGCAGTTCTTC. Its translation is CASKGYDRGYNEQFF. V gene TRBV28 combines with J gene TRBJ2-1; 8 bases are shared with TRBD1. V lost 7 bases, J lost 4 bases, and 9 bases stayed unmatched. CDR1 is MDHEN, CDR2 SYDVKM, per germline. This CDR3 spans 15 amino acids.

V and J are TRBV11-3 and TRBJ2-1, with 8 bases aligning to TRBD2. Germline-derived CDR1 and CDR2 are SGHNT and YENEEA. The CDR3 is 18 amino acids. Trimming took 4 bases from V and 4 from J; bases not matched to a gene: 15. The CDR3 DNA follows: TGTGCCAGCAGCTCCCCTACTAGGAGCGGGAGCCCTTACAATGAGCAGTTCTTC. Its translation is CASSSPTRSGSPYNEQFF.

The gene calls are TRBV5-4 and TRBJ2-5; 7 positions agree with TRBD2. Germline CDR1 SGHNT, CDR2 YYREEE (reference sequence). The CDR3 contains 14 residues. The V gene end was trimmed by 10 bases and the J gene end by 0 bases; junction bases not matched to a gene: 9. The CDR3 loop reads CAGSKGGYQETQYF. The CDR3 DNA reads as TGTGCCGGCTCGAAGGGAGGGTACCAAGAGACCCAGTACTTC.

The chain uses TRBV7-2 and TRBJ1-4; no clear D gene. Trimming shortened V by 1 base and J by 2 bases, and 11 bases separated the two germline ends. Germline lookup yields CDR1 SGHTA and CDR2 FQGNSA. The CDR3 spans 16 residues. CDR3: CASSLDRRTTNEKLFF. In nucleotides, the CDR3 is TGTGCCAGCAGCTTAGATCGGCGGACTACTAATGAAAAACTGTTTTTT.

This clone was seen once. Here the CDR3 reads CASSPTPGQGQETQYF. CDR3 nucleotide sequence: TGTGCCAGCAGTCCCACCCCAGGCCAGGGCCAAGAGACCCAGTACTTC. This sequence joins TRBV28 and TRBJ2-5; possibly TRBD1 for D (5 bases). V lost 5 bases and J lost 1, with 17 bases in between. Germline CDR1 and CDR2: MDHEN and SYDVKM. The CDR3 is 16 amino acids.

V and J are TRBV6-4 and TRBJ1-4; no clear D gene. V shed 3 bases and J shed 8 bases, with 10 bases lying between them. CDR3 size: 13 residues. CDR1 is MRHNA and CDR2 is SNTAGT in the germline V gene. The CDR3 loop reads CASSEWAGEKLFF. CDR3 in DNA: TGTGCCAGCAGTGAGTGGGCAGGCGAAAAACTGTTTTTT.